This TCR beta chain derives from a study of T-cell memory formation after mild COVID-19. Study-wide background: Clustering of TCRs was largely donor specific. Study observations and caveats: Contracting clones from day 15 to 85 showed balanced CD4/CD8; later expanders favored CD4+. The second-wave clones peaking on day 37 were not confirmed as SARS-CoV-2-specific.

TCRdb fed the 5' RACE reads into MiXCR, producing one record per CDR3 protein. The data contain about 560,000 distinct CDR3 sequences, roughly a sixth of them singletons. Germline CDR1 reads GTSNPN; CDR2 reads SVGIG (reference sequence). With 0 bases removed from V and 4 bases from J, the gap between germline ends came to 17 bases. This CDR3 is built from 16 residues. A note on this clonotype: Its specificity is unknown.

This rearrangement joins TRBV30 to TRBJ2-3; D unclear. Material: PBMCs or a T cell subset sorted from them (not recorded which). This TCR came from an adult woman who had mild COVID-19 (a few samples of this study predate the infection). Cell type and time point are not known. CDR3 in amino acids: CAWSVLSAPGADTQYF. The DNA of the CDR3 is TGTGCCTGGAGTGTACTGTCGGCCCCCGGAGCAGATACGCAGTATTTT. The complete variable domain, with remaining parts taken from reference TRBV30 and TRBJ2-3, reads SQTIHQWPATLVQPVGSPLSLECTVEGTSNPNLYWYRQAAGRGLQLLFYSVGIGQISSEVPQNLSASRPQDRQFILSSKKLLLSDSGFYLCAWSVLSAPGADTQYFGPGTRLTVL.